The clone carrying this T cell receptor (beta chain) was picked up one time. No antigen is known for it. The sample originates from a study of blood T cells in healthy people across ages. Study-level findings and limits: Age advanced and TCR beta diversity per million T cells fell, roughly linearly.

Through a sample-barcoded 5' primer and a J-beta primer mix, a second PCR was run for roughly 6 to 11 cycles. A template-switch adaptor containing 12 random nucleotides labeled each cDNA molecule. MiXCR, applied by TCRdb to the 5' RACE reads, yields one record per CDR3 protein. The table records about 1.5 million distinct CDR3 sequences, approximately 39% of them present only once. All donors came from Russia, were Caucasian and healthy, and spanned ages roughly 6 to 95. J gave up 6 bases and V 8 bases, and 9 bases lay outside the gene matches. Germline CDR1 is MNHEY and CDR2 is SVGAGI. This CDR3 comprises 13 residues.

The V and J genes are TRBV6-5 and TRBJ1-1; 7 positions match TRBD1. This sequence originates from a woman between 18 and 29 years old in good health. The sequenced material came from blood. The CDR3 loop is CASSDRVISEAFF. CDR3 bases: TGTGCCAGCTCCGACAGGGTTATTTCTGAAGCTTTCTTT.